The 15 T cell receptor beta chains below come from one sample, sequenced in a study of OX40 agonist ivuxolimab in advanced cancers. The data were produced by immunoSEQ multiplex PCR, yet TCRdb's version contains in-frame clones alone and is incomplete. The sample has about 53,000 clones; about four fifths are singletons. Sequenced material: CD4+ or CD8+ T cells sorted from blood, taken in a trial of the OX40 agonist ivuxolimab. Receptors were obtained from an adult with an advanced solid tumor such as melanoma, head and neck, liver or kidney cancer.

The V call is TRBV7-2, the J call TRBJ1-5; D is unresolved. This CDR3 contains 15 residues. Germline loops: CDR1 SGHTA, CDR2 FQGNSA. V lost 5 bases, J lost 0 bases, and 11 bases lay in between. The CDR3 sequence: CASSPNRYSNQPQHF. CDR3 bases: TGTGCCAGCAGCCCGAATCGGTATAGCAATCAGCCCCAGCATTTT. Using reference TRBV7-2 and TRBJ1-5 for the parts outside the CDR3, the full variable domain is GAGVSQSPSNKVTEKGKDVELRCDPISGHTALYWYRQSLGQGLEFLIYFQGNSAPDKSGLPSDRFSAERTGGSVSTLTIQRTQQEDSAVYLCASSPNRYSNQPQHFGDGTRLSIL.

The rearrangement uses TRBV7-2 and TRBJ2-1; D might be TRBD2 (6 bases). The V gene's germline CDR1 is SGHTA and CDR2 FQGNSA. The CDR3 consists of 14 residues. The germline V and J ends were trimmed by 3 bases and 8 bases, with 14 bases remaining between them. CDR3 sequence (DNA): TGTGCCAGCAGCTTTGGCGGGGCAGTGTATGAGCAGTTCTTC. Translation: CASSFGGAVYEQFF.

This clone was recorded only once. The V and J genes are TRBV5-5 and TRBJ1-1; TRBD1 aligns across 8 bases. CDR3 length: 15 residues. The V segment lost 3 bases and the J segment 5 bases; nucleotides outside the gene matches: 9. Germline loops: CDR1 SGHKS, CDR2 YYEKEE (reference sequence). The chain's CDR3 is CASSSPQGARTEAFF. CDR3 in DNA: TGTGCCAGCAGCTCCCCCCAGGGGGCGAGGACTGAAGCTTTCTTT.

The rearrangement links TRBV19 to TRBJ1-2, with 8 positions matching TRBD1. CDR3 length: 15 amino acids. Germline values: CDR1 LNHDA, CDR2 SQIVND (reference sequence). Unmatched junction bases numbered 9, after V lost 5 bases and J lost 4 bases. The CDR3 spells CASSLRPTGGYGYTF. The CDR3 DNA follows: TGTGCCAGTAGTTTAAGACCCACAGGGGGCTATGGCTACACCTTC.

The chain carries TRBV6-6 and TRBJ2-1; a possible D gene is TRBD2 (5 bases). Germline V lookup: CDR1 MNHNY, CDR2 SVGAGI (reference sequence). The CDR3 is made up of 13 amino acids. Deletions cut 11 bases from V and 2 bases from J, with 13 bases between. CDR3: CARGLTTYNEQFF. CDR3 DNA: TGTGCCCGAGGACTCACCACCTACAATGAGCAGTTCTTC.

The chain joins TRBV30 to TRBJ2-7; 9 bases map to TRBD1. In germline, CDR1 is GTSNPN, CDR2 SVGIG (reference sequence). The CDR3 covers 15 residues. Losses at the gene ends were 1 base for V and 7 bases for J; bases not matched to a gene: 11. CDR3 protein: CAWSEGGQGSQEQYF. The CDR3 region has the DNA TGTGCCTGGAGTGAAGGGGGACAGGGTTCGCAGGAGCAGTACTTC.

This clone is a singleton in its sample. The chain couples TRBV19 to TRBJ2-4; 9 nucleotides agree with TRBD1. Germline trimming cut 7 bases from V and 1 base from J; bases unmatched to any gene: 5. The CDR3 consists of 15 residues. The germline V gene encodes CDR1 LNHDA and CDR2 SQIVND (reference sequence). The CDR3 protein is CASNAGTGAKNIQYF. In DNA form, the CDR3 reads TGTGCCAGTAACGCCGGGACAGGGGCCAAAAACATTCAGTACTTC.

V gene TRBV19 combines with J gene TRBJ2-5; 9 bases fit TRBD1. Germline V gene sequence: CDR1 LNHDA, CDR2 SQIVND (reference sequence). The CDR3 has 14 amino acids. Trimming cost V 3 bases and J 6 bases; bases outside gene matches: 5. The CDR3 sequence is CASSIGQGRQTQYF. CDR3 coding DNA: TGTGCCAGTAGTATCGGACAGGGGAGACAGACCCAGTACTTC.

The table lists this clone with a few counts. The CDR3 here is CASSSGDPRGKLFF. The CDR3 nucleotides read TGCGCCAGCAGTTCCGGGGACCCTAGGGGAAAACTGTTTTTT. The chain combines TRBV5-1 with TRBJ1-4, with a possible D match to TRBD1 (5 bases). Per the germline V gene, CDR1 is SGHRS and CDR2 is YFSETQ. This CDR3 has 14 residues. The V end lost 5 bases, the J end lost 10 bases, and 18 bases lay between the germline ends.

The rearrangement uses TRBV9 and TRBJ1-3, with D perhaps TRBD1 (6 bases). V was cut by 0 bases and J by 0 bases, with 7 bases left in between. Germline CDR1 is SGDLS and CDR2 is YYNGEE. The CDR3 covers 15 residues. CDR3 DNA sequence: TGTGCCAGCAGCGTAGCAGGGGACTCTGGAAACACCATATATTTT. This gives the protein CASSVAGDSGNTIYF. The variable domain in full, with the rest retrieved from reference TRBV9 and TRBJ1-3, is DSGVTQTPKHLITATGQRVTLRCSPRSGDLSVYWYQQSLDQGLQFLIQYYNGEERAKGNILERFSAQQFPDLHSELNLSSLELGDSALYFCASSVAGDSGNTIYFGEGSWLTVV.

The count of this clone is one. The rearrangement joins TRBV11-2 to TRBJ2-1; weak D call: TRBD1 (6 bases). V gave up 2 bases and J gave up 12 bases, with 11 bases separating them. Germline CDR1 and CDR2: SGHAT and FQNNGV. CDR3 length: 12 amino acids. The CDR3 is CASSLRRGGQFF. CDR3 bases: TGTGCCAGCAGCTTACGCAGGGGTGGGCAGTTCTTC.

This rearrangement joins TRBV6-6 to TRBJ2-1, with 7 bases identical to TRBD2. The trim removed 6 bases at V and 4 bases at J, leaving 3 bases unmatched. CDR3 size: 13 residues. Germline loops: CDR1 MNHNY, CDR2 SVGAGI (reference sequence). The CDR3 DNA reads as TGTGCCAGCAGCTCTAGCGGATACAATGAGCAGTTCTTC. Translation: CASSSSGYNEQFF.

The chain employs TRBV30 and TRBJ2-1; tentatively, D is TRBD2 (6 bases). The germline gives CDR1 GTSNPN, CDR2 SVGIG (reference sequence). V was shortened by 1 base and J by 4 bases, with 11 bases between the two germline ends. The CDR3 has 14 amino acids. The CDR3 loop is CAWSEGREYNEQFF. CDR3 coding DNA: TGTGCCTGGAGTGAAGGACGGGAGTACAATGAGCAGTTCTTC.

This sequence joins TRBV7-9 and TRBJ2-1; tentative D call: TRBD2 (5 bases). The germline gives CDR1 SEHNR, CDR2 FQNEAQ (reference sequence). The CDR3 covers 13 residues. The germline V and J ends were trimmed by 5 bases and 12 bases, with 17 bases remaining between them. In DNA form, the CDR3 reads TGTGCCAGCAGCACCGAGGGTTCTGGTCGGCAGTTCTTC. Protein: CASSTEGSGRQFF.

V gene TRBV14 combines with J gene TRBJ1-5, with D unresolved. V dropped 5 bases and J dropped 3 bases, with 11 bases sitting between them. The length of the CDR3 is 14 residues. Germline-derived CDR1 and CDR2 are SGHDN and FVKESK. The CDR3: CASSVIGDNQPQHF. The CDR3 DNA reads TGTGCCAGCAGCGTCATTGGGGACAATCAGCCCCAGCATTTT.